These 18 T cell receptor beta chains came from one sample sequenced in a study of cytomegalovirus exposure and HLA in healthy donors. The PCR employed 60 Vbeta primers together with 13 Jbeta primers. Repertoires were generated with immunoSEQ multiplex PCR, while TCRdb's copy carries only in-frame clones and drops some. The repertoire holds 120,000 or so clones, roughly 86% seen once, with roughly 2% in the top ten. Sample: PBMCs. Source of these receptors: a young man in good health and CMV-seronegative.

This chain connects TRBV29-1 to TRBJ2-7; 7 bases fit TRBD1. V shed 6 bases and J 0 bases; nucleotides not matched to a gene: 8. This CDR3 has 14 amino acids. Germline CDR1 SQVTM, CDR2 ANQGSEA. DNA for the CDR3: TGCAGCGTAATCGACAGGGCGTTCTCCTACGAGCAGTACTTC. This codes for CSVIDRAFSYEQYF.

The genes are TRBV5-6 and TRBJ2-1, with D possibly being TRBD1 (5 bases). CDR1 is SGHDT and CDR2 is YYEEEE in the germline V gene. Trimming took off 0 bases at V and 0 bases at J, with 19 bases between the two ends. The CDR3 covers 19 residues. The CDR3 DNA sequence: TGTGCCAGCAGCTTGGGTAAGGGGTTTCCCATCCCCTCCTACAATGAGCAGTTCTTC. It is translated as CASSLGKGFPIPSYNEQFF.

This sequence joins TRBV15 and TRBJ1-1; possibly TRBD1 for D (6 bases). The CDR3 contains 15 residues. V shed 1 base and J shed 0 bases, with 9 bases lying between them. CDR1 LNHNV and CDR2 YYDKDF come from the germline V gene (reference sequence). The CDR3 DNA follows: TGTGCCACCAGCAGAGCCGGACAGATGAACACTGAAGCTTTCTTT. It specifies CATSRAGQMNTEAFF.

This clone is a singleton in its sample. V usage is TRBV7-8 and J usage is TRBJ2-2, with D possibly TRBD1 on 5 matching bases. V was cut by 1 base and J by 12 bases, with 12 bases left in between. There are 13 residues in the CDR3. CDR1 is SGHVS, CDR2 FQNEAQ, per germline. CDR3 sequence (DNA): TGTGCCAGCAGCTTAGAAGGCAGGGTCCAGCTGTTTTTT. Translation: CASSLEGRVQLFF.

The chain combines TRBV9 with TRBJ1-3; the match to TRBD1 covers 7 bases. V gave up 0 bases and J gave up 0 bases; unmatched junction bases: 3. This CDR3 region has 16 residues. From germline, CDR1 is SGDLS and CDR2 YYNGEE. The chain's CDR3 is CASSVVDRVSGNTIYF. CDR3 bases: TGTGCCAGCAGCGTAGTTGACAGGGTCTCTGGAAACACCATATATTTT.

The genes are TRBV7-6 and TRBJ2-7; the match to TRBD1 covers 7 bases. V dropped 0 bases and J dropped 5; count of bases not matched to a gene: 7. Germline V lookup: CDR1 SGHVS, CDR2 FNYEAQ. This CDR3 spans 15 amino acids. CDR3 nucleotides: TGTGCCAGCAGCTTAGCGGGACAGCCGTTAAACGAGCAGTACTTC. This codes for CASSLAGQPLNEQYF.

As for this clone: Within the sample, other DNA sequences also encode this same CDR3. The CDR3 loop reads CASSPTGTLYYEQYF. As DNA, the CDR3 is TGTGCCAGCAGTCCGACCGGGACACTTTACTACGAGCAGTACTTC. The genes are TRBV28 and TRBJ2-7; TRBD1 might be the D (6 bases). The germline V gene encodes CDR1 MDHEN and CDR2 SYDVKM. This CDR3 is 15 amino acids long. The V gene lost 5 bases and the J gene lost 3 bases, with 17 bases spanning the gap.

This clone came up once. CDR3 sequence reads: CASSLVVGAESPLHF. CDR3 DNA: TGTGCCAGCAGCTTGGTCGTGGGGGCCGAGTCACCCCTCCACTTT. The V call is TRBV5-5, the J call TRBJ1-6; perhaps TRBD1 as D (6 bases). Trimming cost V 0 bases and J 10 bases, with 14 bases left between them. This CDR3 has 15 amino acids. Germline V gene data show CDR1 as SGHKS and CDR2 as YYEKEE (reference sequence). Looking up the rest from reference TRBV5-5 and TRBJ1-6 gives the full variable domain: DAGVTQSPTHLIKTRGQQVTLRCSPISGHKSVSWYQQVLGQGPQFIFQYYEKEERGRGNFPDRFSARQFPNYSSELNVNALLLGDSALYLCASSLVVGAESPLHFGNGTRLTVT.

V is TRBV21-1 and J is TRBJ1-5. TRBV21-1 represents a pseudogene. This CDR3 has 17 residues. The CDR3 nucleotides are TGTGCCAGCAGCAAAGGGGGCCTACTGGGGGAGGGTCAGCCCCAGCATTTT. Encoded protein: CASSKGGLLGEGQPQHF.

In its sample, this clone was seen a few times. The chain combines TRBV28 with TRBJ1-5; D gene uncertain. The CDR3 loop spans 14 amino acids. Trimming cost V 2 bases and J 4 bases, with 9 bases left between them. Germline lookup yields CDR1 MDHEN and CDR2 SYDVKM. The CDR3 nucleotides are TGTGCCAGCAGTTTAGTTGTCAGAAATCAGCCCCAGCATTTT. Encoded protein: CASSLVVRNQPQHF.

This chain joins TRBV7-7 and TRBJ1-1; D gene ambiguous. V lost 1 base and J lost 7, with 10 bases in between. CDR1 is SSHAT, CDR2 FNYEAQ, per germline (reference sequence). The CDR3 runs to 13 residues. The DNA of the CDR3 is TGTGCCAGCAGCTTAGTGGAGGGAGTTGAAGCTTTCTTT. Its protein is CASSLVEGVEAFF.

The chain is built from TRBV29-1 and TRBJ2-5; 9 nucleotides agree with TRBD2. The CDR3 runs to 14 residues. J gave up 2 bases and V 3 bases, and 4 bases lay outside the gene matches. Per the germline V gene, CDR1 is SQVTM and CDR2 is ANQGSEA. CDR3: CSVEGLAGQETQYF. CDR3 sequence (DNA): TGCAGCGTTGAGGGCCTAGCGGGGCAAGAGACCCAGTACTTC. The full variable domain, completed using reference TRBV29-1 and TRBJ2-5, is SAVISQKPSRDICQRGTSLTIQCQVDSQVTMMFWYRQQPGQSLTLIATANQGSEATYESGFVIDKFPISRPNLTFSTLTVSNMSPEDSSIYLCSVEGLAGQETQYFGPGTRLLVL.

The chain uses TRBV7-2 and TRBJ2-3, with 12 bases that match TRBD2. The CDR3 is made up of 16 amino acids. Germline V gives CDR1 SGHTA, CDR2 FQGNSA. V was pared by 3 bases and J by 1 base, with 2 bases of the junction left unmatched. The CDR3 sequence: CASSFTSGGRTDTQYF. The CDR3 region has the DNA TGTGCCAGCAGCTTTACTAGCGGGGGGCGCACAGATACGCAGTATTTT.

The chain joins TRBV6-5 to TRBJ2-7; D call uncertain. V lost 0 bases, J lost 3 bases, and 9 bases lay in between. This CDR3 comprises 14 residues. CDR1 MNHEY and CDR2 SVGAGI come from the germline V gene. The CDR3 loop is CASSYSRANYEQYF. The CDR3 bases are TGTGCCAGCAGTTACTCGAGAGCGAACTACGAGCAGTACTTC.

The chain recombines TRBV6-5 with TRBJ2-7; D may be TRBD1 (7 bases). Between the trimmed V and J ends, which lost 6 bases and 4 bases, there was a span of 13 bases. The CDR3 is 13 amino acids. From germline, CDR1 is MNHEY and CDR2 SVGAGI. As DNA, the CDR3 is TGTGCCAGCAGACGACAGGGACTGTACGAGCAGTACTTC. Its translation: CASRRQGLYEQYF.

This chain uses TRBV25-1 with TRBJ1-2; no clear D gene. From germline, CDR1 is MGHDK and CDR2 SYGVNS. The ends were cut back, 2 bases at V and 4 bases at J, with 11 bases in the middle. CDR3 length: 14 residues. The CDR3 coding sequence is TGTGCCAGCAGTGAAGGGCAAACTGGCTATGGCTACACCTTC. Its protein product is CASSEGQTGYGYTF.

This chain links TRBV19 with TRBJ1-5, with unresolved D. This CDR3 is 16 amino acids long. The germline V and J ends were trimmed by 3 bases and 4 bases, with 16 bases remaining between them. CDR1 is LNHDA, CDR2 SQIVND, per germline (reference sequence). As DNA, the CDR3 is TGTGCCAGTAGTATGTATCTGTCGCAGGTAAATCAGCCCCAGCATTTT. As protein: CASSMYLSQVNQPQHF.

This chain links TRBV19 with TRBJ2-5, with 12 bases fitting TRBD2. This CDR3 comprises 13 residues. The V and J ends lost 6 bases and 5 bases, in that order; junction bases with no gene match: 1. Germline loops: CDR1 LNHDA, CDR2 SQIVND (reference sequence). The CDR3 region is CASRLAGGETQYF. The CDR3 region has the DNA TGTGCCAGTAGACTAGCGGGGGGTGAGACCCAGTACTTC.